This TCR beta chain was captured in a study of cytomegalovirus exposure and HLA in healthy donors (dated by TCRdb to about 2017). In the study overall: An earlier analysis of several hundred of the donors reported approximately 300 Gb of sequence data and 117 million unique TCR beta sequences obtained from about 180 million T cells. Along with the 666-subject first cohort, a separate validation cohort of over a hundred different subjects was used. Genome-wide SNP genotypes for about 65% of the 666 donors were used in a later genetic analysis, which treated that subset as a discovery cohort. Every discovery cohort repertoire had been produced on one sequencing platform. An earlier analysis of 587 of the donors applied high-throughput TCR beta sequencing to assess whether each TCR beta V gene segment acted as functional or pseudogenic. In a later analysis, previously published TCR beta repertoires from 500 to 750 donors were re-analyzed and high-resolution HLA genotyping was added so that TCR occurrence patterns could be studied. HLA typing covered class I and class II loci at four-digit resolution. The aim of the study was to test whether cataloging public T cell receptors could identify signatures of past pathogen exposure. The genetic ancestry cluster associated with self-reported Caucasian donors included over 65% of the roughly 360 genotyped donors. An early release covering roughly 580 HLA-typed donors comprised about 310 gigabases of sequencing data and 85 million to 100 million unique TCR sequences. The T cell repertoires of several hundred subjects were profiled by immunosequencing and related to cytomegalovirus serostatus. Rather than using new phenotypic data, the later analysis identified candidate immune exposures from TCR beta sequences and from how often those sequences occurred across donors. Several DR-DQ haplotypes were handled as single units for association and clustering because linkage in the cohort was strong. Alongside the repertoire data, information on donor age, sex, ethnicity and CMV serostatus was compiled. Among some 410 genotyped donors of the cohort, an average of around 250,000 unique TCR beta nucleotide sequences was sequenced per donor, of which 15% to 20% were non-productive. To predict cytomegalovirus infection status, the study brought together high-throughput TCR immunosequencing, statistical association of individual TCRs with disease status, and machine learning. Typing coverage differed by locus: A, B, C, DRB1 and DQB1 were typed in about 620-630 donors, DQA1 in 500 to 550, DPA1 in approximately 600, and DPB1 in 450 to 480. What the research found in general, with its limitations: Several of the top co-occurrence clusters appeared to be linked to parvovirus B19, influenza, CMV and Epstein-Barr virus, according to a later analysis. Only TCR beta chains were sequenced in this cohort, and the absence of alpha or paired-chain data limited detectable features. In a later analysis, most CMV-associated TCR beta chains were found to appear HLA-restricted, with HLA associations seemingly driven largely by CMV exposure. For the cohort, immune exposure information was limited to CMV serostatus. The 87-base-pair reads could not distinguish some IMGT-functional V segments, including TRBV6-2 and TRBV6-3, so those segments were excluded. A few of the identified cytomegalovirus-associated TCR beta chains were confirmed in vitro to be specific for cytomegalovirus antigens. Roughly uniform sequencing depth across donors was assumed in presence/absence analyses, although this assumption may not hold. Linkage disequilibrium might explain the correlated functional status among segregating V segments, but an unknown experimental factor could not be ruled out. Specific HLA alleles were associated with some 15,000 TCR beta sequences at a false discovery rate of 0.05 in a later analysis. Broadly in line with IMGT annotations, most TCR beta V segments showed up in productive rearrangements about 87% or about 30% of the time in an earlier analysis of a few hundred of the donors. V-gene and J-gene trimming of TCR beta chains was associated with a missense DCLRE1C variant in a later genetic analysis, and the association was replicated in an independent cohort. Because counts were too low, 15 to 20 rarely observed V segments, including chromosome 9 orphons, were excluded from the earlier analysis of several hundred of the donors. A later genetic analysis reported fewer N-insertions in productive TCRs among donors in an Asian-associated ancestry cluster than the roughly 620-donor mean. A further reported finding was that TCR beta sequences accurately predicted the HLA-A and HLA-B alleles for most subjects in the first cohort. According to a later analysis, TCR association rates differed among HLA loci, with DRB1 alleles showing the most associated TCRs and HLA-C alleles showing the fewest. A cluster of highly shared sequence variants was judged likely to be a technical artifact of the sequencing pipeline. A total of around 150 TCR beta chains were listed by the study as associated with cytomegalovirus. The classifier was reported to diagnose cytomegalovirus status with high specificity and sensitivity in both the original cohort and the validation cohort. Most TCR sequences were observed very rarely across donors, whereas some public TCRs were present in many individuals. A later analysis found that HLA-associated TCR beta chains were more clonally expanded and had lower generation probabilities than equally common non-associated chains. When HLA alleles, especially DR and DQ, strongly co-occurred, attributing TCR associations to individual alleles was difficult. Because some donors lacked HLA typing at each locus, the association tests relied only on the typed subset. It was suggested by the authors that the approach could potentially be generalized to other disease states and immunological phenotypes.

The CDR3, from cysteine to phenylalanine, totals 16 residues. Only the CDR3 part of the read is kept: 48 bases, read in frame from the first base. Trimming takes 4 bases off V and 6 bases off J; junction bases not matched to a gene: 9. The germline V gene gives CDR1 as SGHRS and CDR2 as YFSETQ. The cohort consisted of hundreds of healthy bone marrow donors. At the time of sampling, all cohort members were nominally healthy, though unrecorded immune exposures were likely present. The donor tested CMV seronegative, placing the donor among the 350 to 400 seronegative members of the cohort. Every donor gave a peripheral blood sample, and the peripheral blood mononuclear cells from that sample were used for TCR beta sequencing. Genomic DNA extraction from the blood cell samples was performed with the Qiagen DNeasy Blood Extraction Kit. As to this clone: It lacks a known antigen. Base qualities are not provided; no much larger clone lies one nucleotide away.

Libraries were prepared through the immunoSEQ multiplex PCR assay. For the multiplex PCR, a mixture combining 60 forward primers for TCR Vbeta segments and 13 reverse primers for TCR Jbeta segments was used. The CDR3 region of rearranged TCR beta genes was amplified from genomic DNA by a multiplex PCR assay. The amplified TCR beta libraries were sequenced on the Illumina HiSeq System as 87-base-pair reads. The source study handled its data this way. In a later analysis, 77 million or so unique TCR beta chains were counted across the roughly 610 repertoires, and around 11 million of these chains were shared by at least two donors. Raw reads were error-corrected and collapsed into unique sequences by a nearest-neighbor algorithm in which closely related sequences were merged to remove PCR and sequencing errors. To assign V, D and J gene segments, CDR3 sequences were aligned to IMGT reference sequences. For a sequence to be retained, a match of at least six nucleotides to both a V gene segment and a J gene segment was required. A rearrangement counted as productive if the CDR3 had no stop codons and remained in frame with V and J, and every other rearrangement counted as non-productive. CDR3 was defined by IMGT convention, running from the second conserved V-encoded cysteine to the conserved J-encoded phenylalanine. The earlier analysis of approximately 590 of the donors excluded any sequence lacking an unambiguous match to a single V gene segment. An earlier analysis of a few hundred of the donors called V segments functional above 56.7% productive rearrangements and segregating when the between-donor standard deviation exceeded 5%. A statistical classification framework was built to diagnose cytomegalovirus status from the catalog of TCR beta chain sequences. A later analysis assigned V and J genes by comparing TCR nucleotide sequences with IMGT/GENE-DB human TR gene sequences. Using the TCRdist pipeline, a later analysis assigned CDR3 sequences along with most-parsimonious VDJ recombination scenarios. In a later analysis, every TCR beta chain was defined by the combination of its CDR3 amino acid sequence and its V-gene family, and reads without a unique V-gene family were dropped. As a way to deal with suspected cross-contamination and a sequencing artifact, a later analysis dropped roughly 600 nucleotide sequences that were highly shared and had low generation probability. A later analysis calculated a clonal expansion index for each public chain from normalized within-repertoire ranks of inferred template counts. Generation probabilities in a later analysis came from a VDJ recombination model fitted to out-of-frame rearrangements, and those results were checked against IGoR. In a later analysis, TCR-TCR, TCR-HLA and TCR-CMV co-occurrence was scored with hypergeometric tests, and a repertoire-size bias correction was applied to TCR pairs. To estimate false discovery rates, a later analysis permuted the HLA or CMV assignments 20 times. A later analysis grouped co-occurring TCRs with DBSCAN, adding TCRdist sequence similarity when clustering within HLA-allele-positive subsets. Repertoires with fewer than 30,000 or more than 120,000 public chains were left out of co-occurrence clustering, as were about 5 repertoires with anomalous nucleotide sharing. TCRdb obtained this table from immuneACCESS and retained in-frame rearrangements with V and J assigned. These tables miss some clones; where compared with another copy, unresolved V genes account for less than half of the shortfall, and the remainder is unexplained. The V and J calls and the clone size are those of that table, but D and trimming were determined from the DNA. The sample yields 210,000 or so clones; 60% to 80% were counted once. Of the sample, roughly 1.9% is held by the ten largest clones.

The source of this sequence is a man younger than 30 in good health and CMV-seronegative. The chain uses TRBV5-1 and TRBJ2-2; TRBD2 agrees with 10 junctional bases. The sequenced material came from PBMCs. The sequence in DNA is TGCGCCAGCAGCCCCCAAGCGGGAGGGATCCCCGGGGAGCTGTTTTTT. The encoded protein is CASSPQAGGIPGELFF.